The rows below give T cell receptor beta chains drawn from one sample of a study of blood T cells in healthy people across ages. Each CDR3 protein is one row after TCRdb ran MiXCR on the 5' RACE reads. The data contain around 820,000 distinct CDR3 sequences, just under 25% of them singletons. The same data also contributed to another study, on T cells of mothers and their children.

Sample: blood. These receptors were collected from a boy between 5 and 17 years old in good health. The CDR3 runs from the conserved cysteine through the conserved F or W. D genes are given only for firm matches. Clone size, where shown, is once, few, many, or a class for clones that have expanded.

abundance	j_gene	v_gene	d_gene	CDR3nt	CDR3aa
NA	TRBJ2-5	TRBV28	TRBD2	TGTGCCAGCAGTTTTGAGGCTAGCGGGAGGGCGGAGACCCAGTACTTC	CASSFEASGRAETQYF
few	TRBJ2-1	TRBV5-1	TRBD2	TGCGCCAGCAGCATCACTAGCGGGGGATCCAATGAGCAGTTCTTC	CASSITSGGSNEQFF
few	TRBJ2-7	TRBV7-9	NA	TGTGCCAGCAGCTTAAGGCGGAGGGGTTTGGACGAGCAGTACTTC	CASSLRRRGLDEQYF
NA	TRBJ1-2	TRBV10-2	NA	TGCGCCAGCTGGCCGGGAAACACCCTGCTTGGATATGGCTACACCTTC	CASWPGNTLLGYGYTF
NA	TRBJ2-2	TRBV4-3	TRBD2	TGCGCCAGCAGCCAAGTTCCGGGACTAGCGAAGAACACCGGGGAGCTGTTTTTT	CASSQVPGLAKNTGELFF
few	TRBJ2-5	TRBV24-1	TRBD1	TGTGCCACCCGCCGGACAGGCCAAGAGACCCAGTACTTC	CATRRTGQETQYF
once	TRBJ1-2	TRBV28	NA	TGTGCCAGCAGTTCACGGACAGCGGGCAACTATGGCTACACCTTC	CASSSRTAGNYGYTF
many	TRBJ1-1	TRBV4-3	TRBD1	TGCGCCAGCAGCCAAGATTTCCAGGGGGGGATGAACACTGAAGCTTTCTTT	CASSQDFQGGMNTEAFF
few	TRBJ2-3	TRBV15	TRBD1	TGTGCCACCAGCAGAGATGGCAGGGGGCTGAGGACAGATACGCAGTATTTT	CATSRDGRGLRTDTQYF
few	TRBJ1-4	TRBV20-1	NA	TGCAGTGCTAGGCTGGGGTATAGGGATGAAAAACTGTTTTTT	CSARLGYRDEKLFF
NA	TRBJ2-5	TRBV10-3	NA	TGTGCCATCAGGGGACCGGGCCTCCAAGAGACCCAGTACTTC	CAIRGPGLQETQYF
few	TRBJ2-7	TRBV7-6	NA	TGTGCCAGCAGCTTAGACCCCTTGGGTACCTACGAGCAGTACTTC	CASSLDPLGTYEQYF
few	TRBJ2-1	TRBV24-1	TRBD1	TGTGCCACCAGTGATCAAGGGACAGGGACCTACAATGAGCAGTTCTTC	CATSDQGTGTYNEQFF
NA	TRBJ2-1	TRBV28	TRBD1	TGTGCCAGCAGACCGGGACAGGGGGACTCCAATGAGCGGTTCTTC	CASRPGQGDSNERFF
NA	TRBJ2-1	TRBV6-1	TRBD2	TGTGCCAGCAGTGAAGAAGCGGGAGGCCACCTTGAGCAGTTCTTC	CASSEEAGGHLEQFF
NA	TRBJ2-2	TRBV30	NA	TGTGCCTGGACTGACACCGGGGAGCTGTTTTTT	CAWTDTGELFF
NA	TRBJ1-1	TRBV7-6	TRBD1	TGTGCCAGCAGCTCAGAACAGGGGCTGAACACTGAAGCTTTCTTT	CASSSEQGLNTEAFF
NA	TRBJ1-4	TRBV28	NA	TGTGCCAGCAGTTCGTCCCGGGTCTCCCGCGGGGAAAAACTGTTTTTT	CASSSSRVSRGEKLFF
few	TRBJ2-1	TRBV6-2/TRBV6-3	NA	TGTGCCAGCAGTTACTCGGTTGGGCTTGAGCAGTTCTTC	CASSYSVGLEQFF
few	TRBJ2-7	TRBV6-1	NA	TGTGCCAGCCATCGTGGGTCCAGGAACTCCTACGAGCAGTACTTC	CASHRGSRNSYEQYF
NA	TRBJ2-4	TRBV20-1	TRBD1	TGCAGTGCTAGAGAGAGAGAGGGACAGGGTCTAGACATTCAGTACTTC	CSAREREGQGLDIQYF
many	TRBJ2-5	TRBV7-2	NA	TGTGCCAGCAGCTTAATACGGGGCCCCCGAGAGACCCAGTACTTC	CASSLIRGPRETQYF
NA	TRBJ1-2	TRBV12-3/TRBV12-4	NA	TGTGCCAGCAGTAACGCAGGGGATGGCTACACCTTC	CASSNAGDGYTF
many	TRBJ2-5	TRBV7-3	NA	TGTGCCAGCAGCTCGTCGGGCAGCCAAGAGACCCAGTACTTC	CASSSSGSQETQYF
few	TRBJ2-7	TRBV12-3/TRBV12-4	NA	TGTGCCAGCAGCCTCGACGGGAACTACGAGCAGTACTTC	CASSLDGNYEQYF
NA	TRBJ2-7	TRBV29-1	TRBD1	TGCAGCGTTGTCCCACCGGGACAGCCCTACGAGCAGTACTTC	CSVVPPGQPYEQYF
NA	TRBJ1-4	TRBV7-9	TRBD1	TGTGCCAGCAGCTTAGCGACAGGGGGCGAGAATGAAAAACTGTTTTTT	CASSLATGGENEKLFF
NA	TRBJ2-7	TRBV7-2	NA	TGTGCCAGCAGCTTAGTTACTGCCTCCGGCGAGCAGTACTTC	CASSLVTASGEQYF
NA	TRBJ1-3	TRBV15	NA	TGTGCCACCAGCAGAGCGACGGCCGCCGGCATAAGCTCTGGAAACACCATATATTTT	CATSRATAAGISSGNTIYF
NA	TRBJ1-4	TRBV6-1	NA	TGTGCCAGCAGTCAGCCGTTGAAACTGTTTTTT	CASSQPLKLFF
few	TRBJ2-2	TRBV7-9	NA	TGTGCCAGCAGCTTCGGAGCGGTGAACACCGGGGAGCTGTTTTTT	CASSFGAVNTGELFF
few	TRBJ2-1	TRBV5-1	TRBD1	TGCGCCAGCAGCGCAGGACAGGGTCTTTACAATGAGCAGTTCTTC	CASSAGQGLYNEQFF
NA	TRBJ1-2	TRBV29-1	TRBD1	TGCAGCGTTGATGTTGACAGGGAGGGTGTTGGCTACACCTTC	CSVDVDREGVGYTF
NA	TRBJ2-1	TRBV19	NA	TGTGCCAGTAGTATAGGGTCCATCCCCTACAATGAGCAGTTCTTC	CASSIGSIPYNEQFF
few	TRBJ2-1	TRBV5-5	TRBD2	TGTGCCAGCAGCTTTAGTAGCGGGGCCGCCTACAATGAGCAGTTCTTC	CASSFSSGAAYNEQFF
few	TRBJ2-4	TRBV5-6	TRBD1	TGTGCCAGCAGCTTTTGGGGACAGGGTATTGTCGCGCAGTACTTC	CASSFWGQGIVAQYF
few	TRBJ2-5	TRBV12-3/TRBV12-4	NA	TGTGCCAGCAGTTTAGATGTTGGGTCCGCTAGACGAGAGACCCAGTACTTC	CASSLDVGSARRETQYF
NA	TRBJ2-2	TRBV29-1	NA	TGCCTTTTTATGAGGCTAGCGAACGCGAACACCGGGGAGCTGTTTTTT	CLFMRLANANTGELFF
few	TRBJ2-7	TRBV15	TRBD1	TGTGCCACCAGCAGAGCGGGACAGGGGTCCTACGAGCAGTACTTC	CATSRAGQGSYEQYF
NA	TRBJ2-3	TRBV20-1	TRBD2	TGCAGTGCTAGTCTCGCTAGCGGGGGGGGAGATACACAGTATTTT	CSASLASGGGDTQYF
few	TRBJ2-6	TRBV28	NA	TGTGCCAGCAGTTCACACATCTCTGGGGCCAACGTCCTGACTTTC	CASSSHISGANVLTF
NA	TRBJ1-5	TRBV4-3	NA	TGCGCCAGCAGCCCACCGAAAAGACAGCCTTATAGCAATCAGCCCCAGCATTTT	CASSPPKRQPYSNQPQHF
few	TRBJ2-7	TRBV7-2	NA	TGTGCCAGCAGCTTTCACGGGTCCGAGCAGTACTTC	CASSFHGSEQYF
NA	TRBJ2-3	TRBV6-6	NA	TGTGCCAGCAGTTACGACTCCCCCACAGATACGCAGTATTTT	CASSYDSPTDTQYF
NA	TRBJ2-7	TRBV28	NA	TGTGCCAGCAGTTTGTGGGACACCTCCTACGAGCAGTACTTC	CASSLWDTSYEQYF
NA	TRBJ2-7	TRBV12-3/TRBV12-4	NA	TGTGCCAGCAGTTTTACGGACTATAACTACGAGCAGTACTTC	CASSFTDYNYEQYF
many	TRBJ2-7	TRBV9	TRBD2	TGTGCCAGCAGCGTAGGAGGGACTAGCGGGGTCTACGAGCAGTACTTC	CASSVGGTSGVYEQYF
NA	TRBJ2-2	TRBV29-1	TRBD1	TGCAGCGTCCACGGACAGGGGGCGAGCGGGGAGCTGTTTTTT	CSVHGQGASGELFF
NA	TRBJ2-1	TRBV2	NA	TGTGCCAGCGGAAAGGTCGATGAGCAGTTATTC	CASGKVDEQLF
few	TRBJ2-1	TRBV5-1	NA	TGCGCCAGCAGCTCCTGGGGGGGCGAAAGCAATGAGCAGTTCTTC	CASSSWGGESNEQFF
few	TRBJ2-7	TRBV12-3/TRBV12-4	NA	TGTGCCAGCAGAGAAGGGCCCCTCGAGCAGTACTTC	CASREGPLEQYF
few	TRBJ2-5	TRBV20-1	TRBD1	TGCAGTGCTGATCGACAGGGGCAAGAGACCCAGTACTTC	CSADRQGQETQYF
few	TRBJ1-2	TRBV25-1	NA	TGTGCCAGCAGTGAATCCGGAAAAGATGGCTACACCTTC	CASSESGKDGYTF
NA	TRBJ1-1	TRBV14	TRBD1	TGTGTCAGCAGCCAAGGGGGCGCGACGAACACTGAAGCTTTCTTT	CVSSQGGATNTEAFF
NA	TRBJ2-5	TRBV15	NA	TGTGCCACCAGCAGAGATGCCAGGGTCCGTTTTCAAGAGACCCAGTACTTC	CATSRDARVRFQETQYF
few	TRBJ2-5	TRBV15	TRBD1	TGTGCCACCAGCAGACCCCGGACAGGTCCGGAGACCCAGTACTTC	CATSRPRTGPETQYF